A selection of T cell receptor beta chains follows, all from one sample in a study of T-cell reconstitution after alpha-beta-depleted transplantation in children. TCRdb recomputed calls from the PCR reads with MiXCR, one row per CDR3 protein. The table includes about 600,000 distinct CDR3 sequences, roughly 13% detected once. This material consisted of PBMCs, mostly from graft donor cells, taken 360 days after TCRalphabeta/CD19-depleted stem cell transplant. These receptors all stem from a male patient younger than 18 who had a stem cell transplant for acute myeloid leukemia, so the T cells may come from the graft donor. Each CDR3 is given with its conserved first and last residue. A D gene is named only where the DNA matches it firmly. Not every row has a clone size; where given, it reads once, few, many or a size class.

V	J	D	size	CDR3	DNA
TRBV7-2	TRBJ2-7	-	few	CASTLATGGNEQYF	TGTGCCAGCACCTTAGCGACTGGGGGAAACGAGCAGTACTTC
TRBV20-1	TRBJ2-5	-	few	CSARVWGTRRETQYF	TGCAGTGCTAGAGTTTGGGGCACCCGGCGGGAGACCCAGTACTTC
TRBV7-9	TRBJ2-3	TRBD1	-	CASSLGTGFFDTQYF	TGTGCCAGCAGCTTAGGGACAGGGTTTTTCGATACGCAGTATTTT
TRBV20-1	TRBJ2-7	TRBD2	-	CSAREGLAYSYEQYF	TGCAGTGCTAGAGAGGGACTAGCCTACTCCTACGAGCAGTACTTC
TRBV29-1	TRBJ2-7	TRBD1	many	CSVEEVRGQSEQYF	TGCAGCGTTGAAGAGGTCAGGGGGCAGAGCGAGCAGTACTTC
TRBV9	TRBJ2-1	-	few	CASSVGYIGEQFF	TGTGCCAGCAGCGTAGGTTATATAGGTGAGCAGTTCTTC
TRBV20-1	TRBJ2-4	-	few	CSARQTGGDLAKNIQYF	TGCAGTGCCAGACAGACAGGTGGGGACCTAGCCAAAAACATTCAGTACTTC
TRBV27	TRBJ2-3	-	many	CASSLVGGPSTDTQYF	TGTGCCAGCAGTTTAGTTGGCGGACCTAGCACAGATACGCAGTATTTT
TRBV5-1	TRBJ2-3	TRBD2	many	CASSLGGSPTDTQYF	TGCGCCAGCAGCTTGGGCGGGAGCCCGACAGATACGCAGTATTTT
TRBV28	TRBJ2-3	TRBD1	few	CASRPRTGIQGTQYF	TGTGCCAGCAGACCTAGGACAGGGATCCAGGGTACGCAGTATTTT
TRBV25-1	TRBJ2-3	-	-	CASSEYKGGGVLTDTQYF	TGTGCCAGCAGTGAATATAAAGGGGGGGGAGTACTTACAGATACGCAGTATTTT
TRBV20-1	TRBJ2-3	-	-	CSARDPAVLSTDTQYF	TGCAGTGCTAGAGATCCTGCGGTCTTGAGCACAGATACGCAGTATTTT
TRBV4-3	TRBJ2-7	TRBD2	-	CASSHKGLAGEKEQYF	TGCGCCAGCAGCCATAAAGGCCTAGCGGGAGAGAAAGAGCAGTACTTC
TRBV11-2	TRBJ2-5	TRBD1	many	CASSGGTGAQETQYF	TGTGCCAGCAGCGGGGGGACAGGGGCACAAGAGACCCAGTACTTC
TRBV14	TRBJ2-4	TRBD2	few	CASSLAGGPEFSNIQYF	TGTGCCAGCAGCCTAGCGGGAGGGCCGGAATTCTCAAACATTCAGTACTTC
TRBV4-3	TRBJ2-7	TRBD2	-	CASSQELAPSYEQYF	TGCGCCAGCAGCCAAGAACTAGCGCCATCCTACGAGCAGTACTTC
TRBV5-6	TRBJ1-1	-	few	CASSLTGRAEAFF	TGTGCCAGCAGCTTGACAGGAAGGGCTGAAGCTTTCTTT
TRBV5-1	TRBJ2-7	-	many	CASNEVAGSYEQYF	TGCGCCAGCAACGAAGTAGCCGGGTCCTACGAGCAGTACTTC
TRBV6-1	TRBJ2-5	-	-	CASSGTPGREETQYF	TGTGCCAGCAGTGGTACGCCGGGACGGGAAGAGACCCAGTACTTC
TRBV12-3/TRBV12-4	TRBJ2-2	TRBD2	few	CASRTPTGSGRARSGELFF	TGTGCCAGCAGAACCCCGACGGGTAGCGGGAGGGCCAGGTCCGGGGAGCTGTTTTTT
TRBV20-1	TRBJ2-7	-	few	CSARDEDSVSYEQYF	TGCAGTGCTAGAGATGAGGATAGTGTGTCCTACGAGCAGTACTTC
TRBV18	TRBJ2-7	TRBD2	few	CASSPPLARTYEQYF	TGTGCCAGCTCACCCCCACTAGCGCGCACCTACGAGCAGTACTTC
TRBV6-5	TRBJ2-1	-	-	CASSYDMEGLDEQFF	TGTGCCAGCAGTTACGATATGGAGGGGCTGGATGAGCAGTTCTTC
TRBV20-1	TRBJ2-7	-	-	CSATPGLVYEQYF	TGCAGTGCTACCCCGGGCCTAGTCTACGAGCAGTACTTC
TRBV24-1	TRBJ2-1	TRBD2	few	CATSSGSYNEQFF	TGTGCCACCTCTAGCGGGAGTTACAATGAGCAGTTCTTC
TRBV28	TRBJ1-6	TRBD1	few	CASIGQGPSYNSPLHF	TGTGCCAGCATAGGACAGGGCCCCTCCTATAATTCACCCCTCCACTTT
TRBV12-3/TRBV12-4	TRBJ1-3	-	-	CASSLFGGFSGNTIYF	TGTGCCAGCAGTTTATTTGGCGGTTTCTCTGGAAACACCATATATTTT
TRBV27	TRBJ2-7	TRBD2	many	CASSWGLAGAYEQYF	TGTGCCAGCAGTTGGGGACTAGCGGGAGCCTACGAGCAGTACTTC
TRBV28	TRBJ2-7	TRBD2	-	CASSVGLAGVGYEQYF	TGTGCCAGCAGTGTTGGACTAGCGGGAGTTGGGTACGAGCAGTACTTC
TRBV9	TRBJ2-7	TRBD2	few	CASSVSLAGGDDEQYF	TGTGCCAGCAGCGTAAGCCTAGCGGGAGGTGACGACGAGCAGTACTTC
TRBV15	TRBJ2-3	-	few	CATSRDNSRVTDTQYF	TGTGCCACCAGCAGAGATAACTCAAGGGTTACAGATACGCAGTATTTT
TRBV9	TRBJ2-6	-	-	CASSVEPGANVLTF	TGTGCCAGCAGCGTAGAACCTGGGGCCAACGTCCTGACTTTC
TRBV28	TRBJ2-7	TRBD2	many	CASSFQASGRGEQYF	TGTGCCAGCAGTTTTCAGGCTAGCGGGAGAGGCGAGCAGTACTTC
TRBV5-6	TRBJ2-3	-	-	CASSFGAHTQYF	TGTGCCAGCAGCTTCGGGGCGCACACGCAGTATTTT
TRBV2	TRBJ2-2	-	-	CASSDGRNTGELFF	TGTGCCAGCAGTGATGGCAGGAACACCGGGGAGCTGTTTTTT
TRBV29-1	TRBJ2-5	-	-	CSVDDPRAGLGSGETQYF	TGCAGCGTTGATGACCCCCGGGCGGGCCTTGGAAGCGGGGAGACCCAGTACTTC
TRBV20-1	TRBJ1-3	-	-	CCARDPAWGENGNTIYF	TGCTGTGCTAGAGATCCCGCCTGGGGGGAGAATGGAAACACCATATATTTT
TRBV30	TRBJ2-7	TRBD2	-	CAWSPLAGARYEQYF	TGTGCCTGGAGTCCTCTAGCGGGAGCTCGGTACGAGCAGTACTTC
TRBV20-1	TRBJ2-7	-	-	CSARNFGVLAYEQYF	TGCAGTGCTAGAAACTTTGGCGTACTGGCCTACGAGCAGTACTTC
TRBV4-2	TRBJ2-3	-	-	CASSQESIDVGDTQYF	TGTGCCAGCAGCCAAGAGTCGATAGATGTTGGAGATACGCAGTATTTT
TRBV5-6	TRBJ1-1	TRBD1	few	CASSRQGFPLNTEAFF	TGTGCCAGCAGCCGACAGGGATTCCCTCTGAACACTGAAGCTTTCTTT
TRBV7-9	TRBJ2-7	-	few	CASSSVRYEQYF	TGTGCCAGCAGCTCCGTCCGATACGAGCAGTACTTC
TRBV4-1	TRBJ1-4	-	-	CASSQDSGGTNEKLFF	TGCGCCAGCAGCCAAGATAGTGGGGGCACTAATGAAAAACTGTTTTTT
TRBV7-3	TRBJ2-7	-	many	CASSLGVGGPSPLTREQYF	TGTGCCAGCAGCTTAGGTGTCGGAGGGCCGAGCCCCCTTACTAGAGAGCAGTACTTC
TRBV19	TRBJ2-7	-	many	CASSPNPATYEQYF	TGTGCCAGTAGCCCCAACCCGGCTACCTACGAGCAGTACTTC
TRBV20-1	TRBJ1-1	-	many	CSASGVGGTEAFF	TGCAGTGCATCCGGGGTGGGGGGCACTGAAGCTTTCTTT
TRBV7-2	TRBJ2-7	TRBD2	few	CASSLRGDSLISYEQYF	TGTGCCAGCAGCCTGCGGGGGGACTCGCTGATCTCCTACGAGCAGTACTTC
TRBV11-1	TRBJ2-7	-	-	CASRGQFSEQYF	TGTGCCAGCAGGGGACAATTTAGCGAGCAGTACTTC
TRBV12-3/TRBV12-4	TRBJ2-2	-	-	CASSLRGRRDNGELFF	TGTGCCAGCAGTTTGAGAGGTCGTCGAGACAACGGGGAGCTGTTTTTT
TRBV10-3	TRBJ2-5	TRBD2	many	CAISTGTSMGETQYF	TGTGCCATCAGTACCGGGACTAGCATGGGGGAGACCCAGTACTTC
TRBV20-1	TRBJ2-3	-	many	CSARKWGANTDTQYF	TGCAGTGCTAGGAAGTGGGGGGCGAACACAGATACGCAGTATTTT
TRBV5-1	TRBJ2-1	TRBD2	many	CASSPRLAGAHEQFF	TGCGCCAGCAGCCCCAGACTAGCGGGAGCCCATGAGCAGTTCTTC
TRBV29-1	TRBJ2-7	TRBD1	few	CSVTGTGSSYEQYF	TGCAGCGTCACCGGGACAGGGAGTTCCTACGAGCAGTACTTC
TRBV18	TRBJ2-7	-	few	CASSTRTDYEQYF	TGTGCCAGCTCAACCCGGACGGACTACGAGCAGTACTTC
TRBV20-1	TRBJ2-2	-	few	CSARDWGTGELFF	TGCAGTGCTAGAGATTGGGGGACCGGGGAGCTGTTTTTT
TRBV15	TRBJ2-1	-	-	CATSREQSSYNEQFF	TGTGCCACCAGCAGAGAACAGAGCTCCTACAATGAGCAGTTCTTC
TRBV24-1	TRBJ2-7	-	few	CATSGAGESSYEQYF	TGTGCCACCAGTGGGGCCGGGGAGAGCTCCTACGAGCAGTACTTC
TRBV29-1	TRBJ2-1	-	once	CSVRSFDEQFF	TGCAGCGTCAGAAGCTTCGATGAGCAGTTCTTC